These 3 T cell receptor beta chains originate from one sample sequenced in a study of tumor and adjacent non-tumor tissue in lung cancer. The template was RNA from unsorted bulk tissue. More than 3 cm separated this lung sample from the edge of the tumor. The library came from three nested PCR rounds adapted from ARM-PCR protocols. TCRdb independently ran MiXCR on the multiplex PCR reads; one entry per CDR3 protein. The repertoire holds about 75,000 distinct CDR3 sequences, with 55% to 70% as singletons. Sequenced sample: distant non-tumor lung tissue. These receptor sequences come from a woman between 50 and 59 years old with non-small cell lung cancer.

This clonotype has just a few counts. A much larger clone lies one base from this, so it may be a read error. The rearrangement links TRBV28 to TRBJ2-6; D not certain. V dropped 4 bases and J dropped 2 bases, with 9 bases sitting between them. The CDR3 has 15 amino acids. CDR1 is MDHEN and CDR2 is SYDVKM in the germline V gene. CDR3 sequence reads: CASSSTRPGANVLTF. The CDR3 nucleotides are TGTGCCAGCAGTTCAACACGCCCTGGGGCCAACGTCCTGACTTTC.

The rearrangement joins TRBV20-1 to TRBJ2-3; 10 bases agree with TRBD2. The CDR3 is 15 residues long. The junction had 13 bases not matched to a gene; V was cut back by 3 bases and J by 10 bases. The germline CDR1 and CDR2 sequences are DFQATT and SNEGSKA (reference sequence). The CDR3 sequence is CSASPRTSGADAQYF. The CDR3 coding sequence is TGCAGTGCTAGCCCCAGGACTAGCGGAGCAGACGCGCAGTATTTT.

For this clonotype: A much larger clonotype is one base distant, so this may be a read error. The genes are TRBV7-9 and TRBJ2-3; D is undetermined. CDR1 is SEHNR, CDR2 FQNEAQ, per germline (reference sequence). The CDR3 has 12 amino acids. For the CDR3, the DNA is TGTACCAGCCAAGTGAGCACAGATACGCAGTATTTT. Its protein product is CTSQVSTDTQYF. The full variable domain, its missing parts supplied by reference TRBV7-9 and TRBJ2-3, is DTGVSQNPRHKITKRGQNVTFRCDPISEHNRLYWYRQTLGQGPEFLTYFQNEAQLEKSRLLSDRFSAERPKGSFSTLEIQRTEQGDSAMYLCTSQVSTDTQYFGPGTRLTVL.